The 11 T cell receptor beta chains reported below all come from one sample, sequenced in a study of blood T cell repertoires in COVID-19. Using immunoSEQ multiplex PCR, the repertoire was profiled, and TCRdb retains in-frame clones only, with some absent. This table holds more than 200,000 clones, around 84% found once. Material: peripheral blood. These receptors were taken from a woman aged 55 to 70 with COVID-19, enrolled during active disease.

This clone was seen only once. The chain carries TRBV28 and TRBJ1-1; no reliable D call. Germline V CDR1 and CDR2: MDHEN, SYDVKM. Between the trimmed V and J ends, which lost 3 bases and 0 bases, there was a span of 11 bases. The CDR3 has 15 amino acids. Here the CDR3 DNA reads TGTGCCAGCAGTTTGGGAGGCCCGATGAACACTGAAGCTTTCTTT. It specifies CASSLGGPMNTEAFF.

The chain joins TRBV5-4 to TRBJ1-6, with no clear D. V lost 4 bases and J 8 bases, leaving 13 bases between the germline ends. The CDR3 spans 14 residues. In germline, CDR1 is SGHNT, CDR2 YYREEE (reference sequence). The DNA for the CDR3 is TGTGCCAGCAGCATGGCCGTCCCGGATTCACCCCTCCACTTT. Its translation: CASSMAVPDSPLHF.

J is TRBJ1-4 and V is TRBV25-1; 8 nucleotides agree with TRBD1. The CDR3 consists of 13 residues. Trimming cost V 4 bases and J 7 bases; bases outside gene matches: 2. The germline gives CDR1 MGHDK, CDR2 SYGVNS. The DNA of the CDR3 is TGTGCCAGCAGTGGACAGGGGATTGAAAAACTGTTTTTT. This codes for CASSGQGIEKLFF.

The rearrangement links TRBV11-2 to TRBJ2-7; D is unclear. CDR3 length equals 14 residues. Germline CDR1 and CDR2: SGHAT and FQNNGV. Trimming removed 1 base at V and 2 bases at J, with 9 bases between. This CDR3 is CASSLGAVAYEQYF. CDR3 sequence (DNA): TGTGCCAGCAGCTTAGGGGCAGTAGCCTACGAGCAGTACTTC.

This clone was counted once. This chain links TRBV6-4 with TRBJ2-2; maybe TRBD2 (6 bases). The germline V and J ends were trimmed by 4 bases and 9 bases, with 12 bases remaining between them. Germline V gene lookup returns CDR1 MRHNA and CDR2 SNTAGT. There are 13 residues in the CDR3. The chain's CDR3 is CASSAAGPRELFF. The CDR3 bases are TGTGCCAGCAGTGCGGCGGGGCCCCGGGAGCTGTTTTTT.

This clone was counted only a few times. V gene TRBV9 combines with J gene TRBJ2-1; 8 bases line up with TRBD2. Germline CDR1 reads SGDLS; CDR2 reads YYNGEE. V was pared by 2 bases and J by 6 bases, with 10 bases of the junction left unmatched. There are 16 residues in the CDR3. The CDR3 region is CASSVSGTSRANEQFF. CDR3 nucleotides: TGTGCCAGCAGCGTTTCCGGGACTAGTCGGGCCAATGAGCAGTTCTTC.

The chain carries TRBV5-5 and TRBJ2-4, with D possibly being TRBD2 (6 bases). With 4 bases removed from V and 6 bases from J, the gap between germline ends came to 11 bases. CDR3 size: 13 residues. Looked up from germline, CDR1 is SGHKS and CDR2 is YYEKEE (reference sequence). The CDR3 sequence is CASSRDSGNIQYF. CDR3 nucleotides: TGTGCCAGCAGCCGGGACTCGGGAAACATTCAGTACTTC.

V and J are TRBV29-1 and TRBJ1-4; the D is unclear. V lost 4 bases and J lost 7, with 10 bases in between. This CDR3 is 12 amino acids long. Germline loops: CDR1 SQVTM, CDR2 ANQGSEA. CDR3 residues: CSVGPYGEKLFF. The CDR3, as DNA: TGCAGCGTTGGTCCCTACGGTGAAAAACTGTTTTTT.

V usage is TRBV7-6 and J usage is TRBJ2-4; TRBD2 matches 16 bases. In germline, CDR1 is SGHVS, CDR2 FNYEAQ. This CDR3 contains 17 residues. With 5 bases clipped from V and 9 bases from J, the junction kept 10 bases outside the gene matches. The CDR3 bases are TGTGCCAGCAGCGAAACGGGACTAGCGGGAGGGAGGGGCATTCAGTACTTC. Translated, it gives CASSETGLAGGRGIQYF.

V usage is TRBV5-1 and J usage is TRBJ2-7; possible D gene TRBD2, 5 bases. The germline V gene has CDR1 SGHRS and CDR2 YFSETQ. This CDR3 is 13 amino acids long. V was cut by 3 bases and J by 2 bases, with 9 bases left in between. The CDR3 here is CASSYGNAYEQYF. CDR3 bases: TGCGCCAGCAGCTACGGGAACGCCTACGAGCAGTACTTC.

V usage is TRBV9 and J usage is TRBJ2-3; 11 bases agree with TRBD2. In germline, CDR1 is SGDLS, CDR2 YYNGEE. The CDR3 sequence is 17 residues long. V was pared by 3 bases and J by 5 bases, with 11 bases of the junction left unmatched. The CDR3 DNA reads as TGTGCCAGCAGCGCCACCCAGCTAGCGGGAGGCGGAGATACGCAGTATTTT. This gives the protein CASSATQLAGGGDTQYF.